This T cell receptor beta chain was recorded in a study of T cell responses to AZD1222 COVID-19 vaccine. Study in general: Second-dose intervals near 4 or 12 weeks were combined.

Study results and caveats: White British people made up most donors, females outnumbered males, and clonal diversity was possibly underestimated. Spike-spanning, vaccine-associated CD4 TCRs were dominant at 160-218 and 743-854. Unmutated variant regions are reportedly the target of nearly half of TCRs that are spike-specific.

TCRdb keeps only in-frame clones here, not all; method: immunoSEQ multiplex PCR. The data contain about 120,000 clones, 75% to 95% of them singletons. On this clone: What it binds is not known. Relative to the germline gene, one junction end is altered; a read error may explain this.

There are 13 residues in the CDR3. Germline V gives CDR1 LGHDT, CDR2 YNNKEL (reference sequence). The specimen was peripheral blood, collected on day 0 of AZD1222 vaccination. The chain has TRBV3-1 (or the pseudogene TRBV3-2) and TRBJ1-2; maybe TRBD1 (5 bases). The TCR was taken from an adult in good health. The CDR3: CASSQDTRTSTDF. CDR3 sequence (DNA): TGTGCCAGCAGCCAAGACACTCGGACAAGTACAGACTTC.